This T cell receptor (beta chain) was sequenced during a study of early T cells in non-severe SARS-CoV-2 infection. Concerning this clonotype itself: One end of the junction varies from germline; a read error may be responsible.

Each CDR3 protein is one row after TCRdb ran MiXCR on the 5' RACE reads. The sample lists fewer than 30,000 distinct CDR3 sequences, about 6.6% occurring once. The CDR3 has 15 residues. CDR1 is MNHEY and CDR2 is SVGEGT in the germline V gene. The source is an adult who was a healthcare worker with PCR-confirmed SARS-CoV-2 infection or an uninfected control (not recorded which). Specimen: whole blood, collected at baseline. This sequence joins TRBV6-2 or TRBV6-3 and TRBJ2-5; D is uncertain. Written as DNA, the CDR3 is TGTGTCAGCAGTTACTCGAAGACACTTAAAGAGACCCAGTACTTC. Protein product: CVSSYSKTLKETQYF.